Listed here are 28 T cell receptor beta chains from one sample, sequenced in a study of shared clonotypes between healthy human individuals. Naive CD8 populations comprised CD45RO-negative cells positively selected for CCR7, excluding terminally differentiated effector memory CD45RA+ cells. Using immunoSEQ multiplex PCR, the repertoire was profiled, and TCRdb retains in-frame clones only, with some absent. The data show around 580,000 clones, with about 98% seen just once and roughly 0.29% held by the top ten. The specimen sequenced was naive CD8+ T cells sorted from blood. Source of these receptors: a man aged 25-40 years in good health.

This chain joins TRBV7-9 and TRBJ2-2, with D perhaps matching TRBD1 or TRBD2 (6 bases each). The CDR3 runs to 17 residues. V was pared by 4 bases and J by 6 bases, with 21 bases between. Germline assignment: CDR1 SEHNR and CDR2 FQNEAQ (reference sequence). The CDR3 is CASSSIYKGGRPGELFF. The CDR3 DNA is TGTGCCAGCAGCTCAATTTACAAGGGGGGTAGACCCGGGGAGCTGTTTTTT.

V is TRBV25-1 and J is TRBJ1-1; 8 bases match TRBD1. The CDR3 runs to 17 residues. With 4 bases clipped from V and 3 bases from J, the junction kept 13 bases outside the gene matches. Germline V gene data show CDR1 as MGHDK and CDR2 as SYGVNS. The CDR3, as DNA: TGTGCCAGCAGTGTTTCCGGACAGGGATTAAGTGACACTGAAGCTTTCTTT. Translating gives CASSVSGQGLSDTEAFF.

The CDR3 bases are TGTGCCAGCGAGTCAACAGATACGCAGTATTTT. Translating it yields CASESTDTQYF. The V gene is TRBV7-9, the J gene TRBJ2-3; D is ambiguous. This CDR3 region has 11 residues. V was cut by 8 bases and J by 3 bases, with 6 bases left in between. The V gene's germline CDR1 is SEHNR and CDR2 FQNEAQ (reference sequence).

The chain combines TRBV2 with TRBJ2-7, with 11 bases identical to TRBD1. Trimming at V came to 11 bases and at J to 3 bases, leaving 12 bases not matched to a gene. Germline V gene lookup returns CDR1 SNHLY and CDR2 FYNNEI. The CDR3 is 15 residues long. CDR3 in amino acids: CARKRDRGFDYEQYF. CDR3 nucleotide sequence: TGTGCCCGTAAACGGGACAGGGGGTTCGACTACGAGCAGTACTTC. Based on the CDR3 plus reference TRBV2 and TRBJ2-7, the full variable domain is EPEVTQTPSHQVTQMGQEVILRCVPISNHLYFYWYRQILGQKVEFLVSFYNNEISEKSEIFDDQFSVERPDGSNFTLKIRSTKLEDSAMYFCARKRDRGFDYEQYFGPGTRLTVT.

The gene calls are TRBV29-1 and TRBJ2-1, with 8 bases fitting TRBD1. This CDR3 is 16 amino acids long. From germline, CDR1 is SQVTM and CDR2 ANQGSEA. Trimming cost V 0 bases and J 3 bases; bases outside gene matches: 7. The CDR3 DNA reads TGCAGCGTTGAAGATCCTGCAGGGGGCTTCTACAATGAGCAGTTCTTC. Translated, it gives CSVEDPAGGFYNEQFF.

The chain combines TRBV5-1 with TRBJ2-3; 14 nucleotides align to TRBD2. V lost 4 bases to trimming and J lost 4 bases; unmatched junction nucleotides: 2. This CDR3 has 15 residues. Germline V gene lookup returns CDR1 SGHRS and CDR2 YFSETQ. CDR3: CASSLGLAGADTQYF. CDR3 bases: TGCGCCAGCAGCCTGGGACTAGCGGGGGCAGATACGCAGTATTTT.

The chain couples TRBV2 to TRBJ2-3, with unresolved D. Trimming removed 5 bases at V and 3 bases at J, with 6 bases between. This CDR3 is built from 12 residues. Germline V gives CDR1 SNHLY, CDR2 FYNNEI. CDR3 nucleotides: TGTGCCAGCAGTACCCCAACAGATACGCAGTATTTT. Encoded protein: CASSTPTDTQYF.

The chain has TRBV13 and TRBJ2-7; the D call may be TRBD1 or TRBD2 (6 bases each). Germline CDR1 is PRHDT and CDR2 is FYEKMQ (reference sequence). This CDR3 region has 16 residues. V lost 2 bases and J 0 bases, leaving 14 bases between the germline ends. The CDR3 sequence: CASSLREGGSSYEQYF. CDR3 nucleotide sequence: TGTGCCAGCAGCTTACGAGAAGGGGGGTCCTCCTACGAGCAGTACTTC.

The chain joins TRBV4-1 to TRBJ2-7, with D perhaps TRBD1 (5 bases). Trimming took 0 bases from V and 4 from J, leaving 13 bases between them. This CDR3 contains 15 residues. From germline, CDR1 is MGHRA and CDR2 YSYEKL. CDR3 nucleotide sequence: TGCGCCAGCAGCCAAGATCTAGGGGTCGGGTACGAGCAGTACTTC. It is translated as CASSQDLGVGYEQYF.

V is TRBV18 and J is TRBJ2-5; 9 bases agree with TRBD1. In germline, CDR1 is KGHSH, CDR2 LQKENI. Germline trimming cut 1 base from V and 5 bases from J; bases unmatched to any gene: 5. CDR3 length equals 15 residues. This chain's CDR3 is CASSPRTGEKETQYF. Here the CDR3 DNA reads TGTGCCAGCTCACCACGGACAGGGGAAAAGGAGACCCAGTACTTC.

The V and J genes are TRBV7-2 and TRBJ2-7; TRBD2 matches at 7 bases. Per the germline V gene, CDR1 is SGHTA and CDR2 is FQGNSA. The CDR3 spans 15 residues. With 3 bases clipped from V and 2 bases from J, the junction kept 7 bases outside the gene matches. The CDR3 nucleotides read TGTGCCAGCAGCTTCTACGGGGACTACGCCTACGAGCAGTACTTC. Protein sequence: CASSFYGDYAYEQYF.

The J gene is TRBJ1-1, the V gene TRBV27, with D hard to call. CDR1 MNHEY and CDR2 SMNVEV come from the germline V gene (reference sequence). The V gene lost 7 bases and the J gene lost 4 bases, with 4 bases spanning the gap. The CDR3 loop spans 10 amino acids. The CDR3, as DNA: TGTGCCAGCAAGGGCACTGAAGCTTTCTTT. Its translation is CASKGTEAFF.

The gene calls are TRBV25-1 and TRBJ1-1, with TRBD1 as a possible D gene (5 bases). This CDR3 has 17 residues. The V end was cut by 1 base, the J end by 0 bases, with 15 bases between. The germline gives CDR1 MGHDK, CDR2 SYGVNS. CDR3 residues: CASSESLGDGMNTEAFF. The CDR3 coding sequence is TGTGCCAGCAGTGAATCTTTGGGGGACGGCATGAACACTGAAGCTTTCTTT. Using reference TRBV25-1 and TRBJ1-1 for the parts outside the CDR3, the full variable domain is EADIYQTPRYLVIGTGKKITLECSQTMGHDKMYWYQQDPGMELHLIHYSYGVNSTEKGDLSSESTVSRIRTEHFPLTLESARPSHTSQYLCASSESLGDGMNTEAFFGQGTRLTVV.

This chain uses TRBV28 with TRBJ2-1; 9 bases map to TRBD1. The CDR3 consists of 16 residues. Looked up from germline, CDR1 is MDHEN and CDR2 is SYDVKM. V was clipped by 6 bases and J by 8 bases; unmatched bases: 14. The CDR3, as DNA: TGTGCCAGCAGGCGGACAGGGGCGAACCTTATAGATGAGCAGTTCTTC. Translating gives CASRRTGANLIDEQFF.

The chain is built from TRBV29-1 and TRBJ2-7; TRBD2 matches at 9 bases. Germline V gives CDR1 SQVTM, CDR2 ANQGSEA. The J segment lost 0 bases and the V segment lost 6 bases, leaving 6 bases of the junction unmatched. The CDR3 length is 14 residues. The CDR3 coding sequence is TGCAGCGTGACGGGCGGGAGGGCCTCCTACGAGCAGTACTTC. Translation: CSVTGGRASYEQYF.

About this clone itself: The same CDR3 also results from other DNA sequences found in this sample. The CDR3 loop reads CSVVSTDTQYF. The CDR3 DNA reads TGCAGCGTTGTGAGCACAGATACGCAGTATTTT. The J gene is TRBJ2-3, the V gene TRBV29-1; D uncertain. V dropped 4 bases and J dropped 0 bases, with 2 bases sitting between them. Per the germline V gene, CDR1 is SQVTM and CDR2 is ANQGSEA. The CDR3 loop spans 11 amino acids.

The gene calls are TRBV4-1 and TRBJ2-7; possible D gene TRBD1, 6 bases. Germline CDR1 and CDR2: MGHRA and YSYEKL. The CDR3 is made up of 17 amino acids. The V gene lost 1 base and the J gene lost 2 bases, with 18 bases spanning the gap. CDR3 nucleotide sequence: TGCGCCAGCAGCCAAGCTCCATGGGACAATCCAACCTACGAGCAGTACTTC. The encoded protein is CASSQAPWDNPTYEQYF.

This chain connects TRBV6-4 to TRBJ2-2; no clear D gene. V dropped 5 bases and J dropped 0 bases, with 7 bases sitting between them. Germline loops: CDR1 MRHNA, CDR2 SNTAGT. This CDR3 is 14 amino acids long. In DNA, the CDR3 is TGTGCCAGCAGTCGGGTCGCGAACACCGGGGAGCTGTTTTTT. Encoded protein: CASSRVANTGELFF.

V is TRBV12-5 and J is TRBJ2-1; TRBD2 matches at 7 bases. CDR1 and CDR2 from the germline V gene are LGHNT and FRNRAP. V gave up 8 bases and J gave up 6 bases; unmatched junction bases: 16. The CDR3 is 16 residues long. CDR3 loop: CASRPWGLHPLNEQFF. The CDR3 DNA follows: TGTGCTAGTCGACCCTGGGGACTACACCCTCTCAATGAGCAGTTCTTC.

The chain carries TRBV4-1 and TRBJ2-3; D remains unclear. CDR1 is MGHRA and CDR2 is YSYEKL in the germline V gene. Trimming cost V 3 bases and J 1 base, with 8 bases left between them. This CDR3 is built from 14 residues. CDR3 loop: CASSQMERTDTQYF. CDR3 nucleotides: TGCGCCAGCAGCCAGATGGAACGCACAGATACGCAGTATTTT.

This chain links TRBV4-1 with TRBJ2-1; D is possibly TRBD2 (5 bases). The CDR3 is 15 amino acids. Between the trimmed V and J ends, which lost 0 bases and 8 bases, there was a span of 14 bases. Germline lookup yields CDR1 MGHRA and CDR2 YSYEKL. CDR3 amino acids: CASSQEEPVGDEQFF. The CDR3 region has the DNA TGCGCCAGCAGCCAAGAGGAACCCGTCGGGGATGAGCAGTTCTTC.

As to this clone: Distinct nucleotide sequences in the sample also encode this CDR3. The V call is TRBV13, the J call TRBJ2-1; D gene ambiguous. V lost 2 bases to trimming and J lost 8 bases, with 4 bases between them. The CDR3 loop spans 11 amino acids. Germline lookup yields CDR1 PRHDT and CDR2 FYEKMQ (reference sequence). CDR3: CASSLSDEQFF. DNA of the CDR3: TGTGCCAGCAGCTTATCGGATGAGCAGTTCTTC.

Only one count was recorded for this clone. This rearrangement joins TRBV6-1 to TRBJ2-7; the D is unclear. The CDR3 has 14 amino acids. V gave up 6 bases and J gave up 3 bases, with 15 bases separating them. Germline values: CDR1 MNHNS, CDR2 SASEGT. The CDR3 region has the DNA TGTGCCAGCAGCTTTCTCGGCGAGGTCTACGAGCAGTACTTC. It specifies CASSFLGEVYEQYF.

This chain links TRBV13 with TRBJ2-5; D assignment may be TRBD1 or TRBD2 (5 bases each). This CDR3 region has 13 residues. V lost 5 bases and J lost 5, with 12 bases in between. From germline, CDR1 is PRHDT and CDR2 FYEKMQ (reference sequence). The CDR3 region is CASSPPGDETQYF. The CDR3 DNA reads TGTGCCAGCAGCCCCCCCGGGGACGAGACCCAGTACTTC. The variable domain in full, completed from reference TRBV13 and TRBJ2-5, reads AAGVIQSPRHLIKEKRETATLKCYPIPRHDTVYWYQQGPGQDPQFLISFYEKMQSDKGSIPDRFSAQQFSDYHSELNMSSLELGDSALYFCASSPPGDETQYFGPGTRLLVL.

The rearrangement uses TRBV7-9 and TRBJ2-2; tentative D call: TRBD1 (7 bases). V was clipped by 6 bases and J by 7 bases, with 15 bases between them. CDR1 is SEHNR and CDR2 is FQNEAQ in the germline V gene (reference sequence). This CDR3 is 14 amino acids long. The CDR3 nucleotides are TGTGCCAGCAGTACACCCAGGGGGGTCGGGGAGCTGTTTTTT. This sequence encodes CASSTPRGVGELFF.

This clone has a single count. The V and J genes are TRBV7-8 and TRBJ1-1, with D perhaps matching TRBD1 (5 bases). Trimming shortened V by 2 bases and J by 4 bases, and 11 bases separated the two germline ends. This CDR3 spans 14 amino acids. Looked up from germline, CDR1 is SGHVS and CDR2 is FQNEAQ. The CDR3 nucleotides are TGTGCCAGCAGCTTAAGCGGGGGGGGCACTGAAGCTTTCTTT. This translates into CASSLSGGGTEAFF.

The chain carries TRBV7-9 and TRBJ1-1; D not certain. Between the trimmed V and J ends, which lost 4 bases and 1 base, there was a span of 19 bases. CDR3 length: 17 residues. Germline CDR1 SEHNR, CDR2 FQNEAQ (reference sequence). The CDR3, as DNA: TGTGCCAGCAGCTCCATTAGGGCCGGGCTGGCGAACACTGAAGCTTTCTTT. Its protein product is CASSSIRAGLANTEAFF.

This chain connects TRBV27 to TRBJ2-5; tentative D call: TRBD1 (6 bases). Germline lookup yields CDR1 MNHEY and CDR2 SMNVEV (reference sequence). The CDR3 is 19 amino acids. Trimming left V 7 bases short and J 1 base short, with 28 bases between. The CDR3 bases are TGTGCCAGCACCTCAACGGGTAGCCCTGGCAAAGGGGGCCAAGAGACCCAGTACTTC. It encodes CASTSTGSPGKGGQETQYF.